This TCR beta chain was sequenced for a study of blood T cell repertoires in COVID-19. Study-level background: Samples of COVID-19 (acute and convalescent) were obtained from the United States, Italy and Spain. T cells, B-cell-depleted T cells, or PBMCs supplied cDNA or gDNA.

In the authors' methods: Amplifying reference gene primers gave estimates of nucleated cell counts. Generated by immunoSEQ multiplex PCR, the TCRdb table keeps only in-frame clones and is missing some. V, J and clone size are taken as reported in that table, and D and trimming were inferred from the DNA itself. Here the sample spans 55,000 to 85,000 clones, around 80% being singletons. CDR3 size: 18 residues. V shed 5 bases, J shed 1 base, and the junction held 10 bases outside the gene matches. Per germline, CDR1 SNHLY and CDR2 FYNNEI. The chain carries TRBV2 and TRBJ2-3; 12 nucleotides match TRBD2. Input material: peripheral blood. This receptor was obtained from a man aged 55 to 70 with active or convalescent COVID-19. CDR3 in amino acids: CASSKLSSGGAGTDTQYF. CDR3 nucleotide sequence: TGTGCCAGCAGTAAATTATCTAGCGGGGGGGCCGGCACAGATACGCAGTATTTT.